The rows below give T cell receptor beta chains drawn from one sample of a study of post-analysis software for immune sequencing data. TCRdb fed the PCR reads into MiXCR, producing one record per CDR3 protein. The data contain some 370,000 distinct CDR3 sequences, about a third of them seen just once; the ten biggest clones take up about an eighth. The sample was blood. These receptors came from a girl between 5 and 17 years old with multiple sclerosis. Each CDR3 is given with its conserved first and last residue. D genes are given only for firm matches. The size entry is marked missing in some rows and otherwise reads once, few, many or a size class.

>.|TRBJ2-3|TRBV7-3|.
CASSLTAAHTLGDTQYF
TGTGCCAGCAGCTTAACCGCCGCGCACACCCTGGGAGATACGCAGTATTTT
>few|TRBJ2-7|TRBV20-1|.
CSALLGSSYEQYF
TGCAGTGCTCTCCTCGGGAGCTCCTACGAGCAGTACTTC
>.|TRBJ2-4|TRBV7-6|TRBD1
CASSLGGDSIQYF
TGTGCCAGCAGCTTGGGTGGGGACAGTATTCAGTACTTC
>.|TRBJ2-1|TRBV4-1|.
CASNHPGSEQFF
TGCGCCAGCAACCACCCGGGGAGTGAGCAGTTCTTC
>.|TRBJ1-5|TRBV4-1|TRBD1
CASSRKTGQGIDQPQHF
TGCGCCAGCAGCCGCAAAACGGGACAGGGTATTGATCAGCCCCAGCATTTT
>.|TRBJ2-5|TRBV6-2/TRBV6-3|.
CASSYPDEEETQYF
TGTGCCAGCAGTTACCCAGACGAAGAAGAGACCCAGTACTTC
>few|TRBJ1-2|TRBV20-1|.
CSARGAPQGPNYGYTF
TGCAGTGCTAGAGGAGCCCCTCAGGGACCTAACTATGGCTACACCTTC
>.|TRBJ1-5|TRBV2|TRBD1
CASSDRDRPTNQPQHF
TGTGCCAGCAGTGATCGGGACAGGCCTACTAATCAGCCCCAGCATTTT
>.|TRBJ2-7|TRBV7-9|.
CASSRDGLYEQYF
TGTGCCAGCAGCCGGGACGGGCTCTACGAGCAGTACTTC
>few|TRBJ2-5|TRBV12-3/TRBV12-4|.
CASSYQYQETQYF
TGTGCCAGCAGTTATCAGTACCAAGAGACCCAGTACTTC
>.|TRBJ2-5|TRBV2|.
CASTGTQETQYF
TGTGCCAGCACCGGGACCCAAGAGACCCAGTACTTC
>.|TRBJ2-3|TRBV11-2|.
CASSLEGREADTQYF
TGTGCCAGCAGCTTAGAAGGCAGGGAGGCAGATACGCAGTATTTT
>.|TRBJ2-3|TRBV4-1|.
CASSQVTSLRHTQYF
TGCGCCAGCAGCCAAGTAACCAGCCTCCGTCATACGCAGTATTTT
>few|TRBJ2-7|TRBV7-9|.
CASSLAPGTSTYEQYF
TGTGCCAGCAGCTTAGCGCCCGGGACATCCACCTACGAGCAGTACTTC
>few|TRBJ1-5|TRBV12-3/TRBV12-4|TRBD1
CASSLLWSTGGGNQPQHF
TGTGCCAGCAGTTTGTTGTGGTCGACAGGGGGCGGCAATCAGCCCCAGCATTTT
>.|TRBJ2-5|TRBV12-3/TRBV12-4|.
CASSHPLQTQYF
TGTGCCAGCAGTCACCCACTGCAGACCCAGTACTTC
>.|TRBJ1-5|TRBV12-3/TRBV12-4|TRBD1
CASSFADRWESQPHHF
TGTGCCAGCAGTTTCGCGGACAGGTGGGAAAGTCAGCCCCACCATTTT
>.|TRBJ1-2|TRBV6-1|TRBD1
CASIRTGSTHYGYTF
TGTGCCAGCATCCGGACAGGGTCCACTCACTATGGCTACACCTTC
>few|TRBJ2-2|TRBV6-2/TRBV6-3|.
CASSTSGTYTGELFF
TGTGCCAGCAGCACCTCCGGGACTTACACCGGGGAGCTGTTTTTT
>.|TRBJ2-7|TRBV12-3/TRBV12-4|TRBD2
CASSPTSGGAGEQYF
TGTGCCAGCAGTCCGACTAGCGGGGGGGCCGGCGAGCAGTACTTC
>few|TRBJ2-7|TRBV4-2|.
CASSQEKTDSYEQYF
TGTGCCAGCAGCCAAGAAAAGACAGATTCCTACGAGCAGTACTTC
>few|TRBJ1-6|TRBV3-1|.
CASSQKNTNSPLHF
TGTGCCAGCAGCCAAAAGAACACAAATTCACCCCTCCACTTT
>.|TRBJ2-1|TRBV7-2|.
CASSLVWGGSSNEQFF
TGTGCCAGCAGCTTAGTTTGGGGGGGCTCTTCCAATGAGCAGTTCTTC
>.|TRBJ1-3|TRBV3-1|.
CAGSQDGGNTIYF
TGTGCCGGCAGCCAAGATGGGGGAAACACCATATATTTT
>.|TRBJ1-1|TRBV3-1|.
CASVLTGNTEAFF
TGTGCCAGCGTGTTGACAGGGAACACTGAAGCTTTCTTT
>.|TRBJ1-1|TRBV29-1|.
CSVGEVGRAFF
TGCAGCGTCGGAGAGGTGGGGAGGGCTTTCTTT
>.|TRBJ2-1|TRBV4-3|.
CASSHARRGALNEQFF
TGCGCCAGCAGCCATGCCCGGAGGGGGGCGCTTAATGAGCAGTTCTTC
>.|TRBJ2-1|TRBV25-1|TRBD2
CASSGTSGDYNEQFF
TGTGCCAGCAGTGGGACTAGCGGGGACTACAATGAGCAGTTCTTC
>few|TRBJ1-4|TRBV20-1|.
CSARVGTLKLFF
TGCAGTGCTAGAGTCGGGACCTTAAAACTGTTTTTT
>.|TRBJ2-3|TRBV20-1|TRBD2
CSADGLGGDTQYF
TGCAGTGCTGATGGACTAGGTGGAGATACGCAGTATTTT
>.|TRBJ2-1|TRBV5-5|.
CASSLTDPYNEQFF
TGTGCCAGCAGCTTGACTGACCCATACAATGAGCAGTTCTTC
>few|TRBJ2-1|TRBV4-3|.
CASSQDFGLANEQFF
TGCGCCAGCAGCCAAGATTTCGGGCTAGCGAATGAGCAGTTCTTC
>.|TRBJ2-3|TRBV7-9|.
CASSHVDGTDTQYF
TGTGCCAGCAGCCACGTCGACGGCACAGATACGCAGTATTTT
>few|TRBJ2-3|TRBV4-2|TRBD1
CASSHRRTGGADTQYF
TGTGCCAGCAGCCACCGACGGACAGGGGGCGCAGATACGCAGTATTTT
>.|TRBJ2-1|TRBV6-5|TRBD2
CASSYGLAGVNEQFF
TGTGCCAGCAGTTACGGACTAGCGGGGGTCAATGAGCAGTTCTTC
>.|TRBJ2-3|TRBV11-2|.
CASSSQSDTQYF
TGTGCCAGCAGCTCCCAGTCAGATACGCAGTATTTT
>.|TRBJ2-5|TRBV25-1|.
CASSEGRTQETQYF
TGTGCCAGCAGTGAAGGCAGAACCCAAGAGACCCAGTACTTC
>.|TRBJ1-1|TRBV7-9|.
CASTFTGTEAFF
TGTGCCAGCACCTTCACAGGGACTGAAGCTTTCTTT
>.|TRBJ2-7|TRBV12-3/TRBV12-4|.
CASSFADGYEQYF
TGTGCCAGCAGCTTTGCGGACGGTTACGAGCAGTACTTC
>.|TRBJ2-1|TRBV12-3/TRBV12-4|.
CASSLTQGSSYNEQFF
TGTGCCAGCAGTCTCACCCAGGGGAGCTCCTACAATGAGCAGTTCTTC
>few|TRBJ2-4|TRBV4-2|TRBD2
CASSPASGEKNIQYF
TGTGCCAGCAGCCCTGCTAGCGGGGAAAAAAACATTCAGTACTTC
>.|TRBJ2-1|TRBV30|.
CAWSRPARNEQFF
TGTGCCTGGAGTCGTCCAGCCCGGAATGAGCAGTTCTTC
>.|TRBJ1-2|TRBV10-3|TRBD1
CAISGPGQGFGYTF
TGTGCCATCAGTGGCCCGGGACAGGGTTTTGGCTACACCTTC
>few|TRBJ2-3|TRBV7-2|TRBD2
CASSPLGLATDTQYF
TGTGCCAGCAGCCCCCTCGGACTAGCCACAGATACGCAGTATTTT
>many|TRBJ1-2|TRBV15|.
CATSRDSRGAYGYTF
TGTGCCACCAGCAGAGATTCAAGAGGGGCATATGGCTACACCTTC
>.|TRBJ2-4|TRBV12-3/TRBV12-4|.
CASSLRQKVKNF
TGTGCCAGCAGTCTCAGACAGAAGGTTAAGAACTTC
>.|TRBJ2-3|TRBV4-3|TRBD1
CASSLRGQGSDTQYF
TGCGCCAGCAGCCTCCGGGGACAGGGGTCAGATACGCAGTATTTT
>.|TRBJ2-3|TRBV12-3/TRBV12-4|.
CASSLARTSTDTQYF
TGTGCCAGCAGTTTAGCCAGGACTAGCACAGATACGCAGTATTTT
>.|TRBJ2-5|TRBV6-5|.
CASSYSKGTQYF
TGTGCCAGCAGTTACTCGAAGGGGACCCAGTACTTC
>.|TRBJ1-2|TRBV12-3/TRBV12-4|.
CASSLPAAGYTF
TGTGCCAGCAGTTTACCCGCGGCCGGCTACACCTTC
>few|TRBJ2-7|TRBV5-1|.
CASSLGSYYEQYF
TGCGCCAGCAGCTTAGGCAGCTACTACGAGCAGTACTTC
>.|TRBJ1-1|TRBV4-1|TRBD1
CASSQLQGGFWGTEAFF
TGCGCCAGCAGCCAATTACAGGGGGGGTTTTGGGGCACTGAAGCTTTCTTT
>.|TRBJ2-1|TRBV12-3/TRBV12-4|TRBD1
CASSYPWGQGADEQFF
TGTGCCAGCAGTTATCCTTGGGGACAGGGGGCGGATGAGCAGTTCTTC
>few|TRBJ1-5|TRBV15|.
CATSRDREGAGQPQHF
TGTGCCACCAGCAGAGACCGTGAGGGCGCGGGACAGCCCCAGCATTTT
>.|TRBJ2-1|TRBV4-1|.
CASSPGPRNEQFF
TGCGCCAGCAGCCCCGGGCCGAGGAATGAGCAGTTCTTC
>.|TRBJ2-4|TRBV7-2|.
CASSNSEPRGDIQYF
TGTGCCAGCAGCAACTCCGAGCCACGAGGAGACATTCAGTACTTC
>.|TRBJ2-7|TRBV28|TRBD2
CASSFWASGSYEQYF
TGTGCCAGCAGTTTCTGGGCTAGCGGGAGCTACGAGCAGTACTTC
>few|TRBJ2-7|TRBV6-5|.
CASSYAEGTYEQYF
TGTGCCAGCAGTTACGCCGAGGGGACCTACGAGCAGTACTTC
>.|TRBJ1-1|TRBV12-3/TRBV12-4|TRBD1
CASSFDRENTEAFF
TGTGCCAGCAGTTTCGACAGGGAGAACACTGAAGCTTTCTTT
>few|TRBJ2-3|TRBV5-1|.
CASTQRDSTDTQYF
TGCGCCAGCACTCAGAGGGATAGCACAGATACGCAGTATTTT